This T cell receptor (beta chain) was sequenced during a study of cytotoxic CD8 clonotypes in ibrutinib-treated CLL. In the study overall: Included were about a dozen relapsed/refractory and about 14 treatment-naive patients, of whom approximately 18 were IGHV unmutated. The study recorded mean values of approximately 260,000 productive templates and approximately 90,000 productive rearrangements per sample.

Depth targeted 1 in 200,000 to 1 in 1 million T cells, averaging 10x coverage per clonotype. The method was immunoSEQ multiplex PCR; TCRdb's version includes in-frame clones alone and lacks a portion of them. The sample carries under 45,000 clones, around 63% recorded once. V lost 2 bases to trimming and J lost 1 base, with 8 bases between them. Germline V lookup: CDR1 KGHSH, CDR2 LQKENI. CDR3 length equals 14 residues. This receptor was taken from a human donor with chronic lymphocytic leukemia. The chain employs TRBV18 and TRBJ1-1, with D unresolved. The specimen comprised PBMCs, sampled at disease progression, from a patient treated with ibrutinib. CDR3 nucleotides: TGTGCCAGCTCACCAGGAAACAGGAACACTGAAGCTTTCTTT. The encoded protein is CASSPGNRNTEAFF.